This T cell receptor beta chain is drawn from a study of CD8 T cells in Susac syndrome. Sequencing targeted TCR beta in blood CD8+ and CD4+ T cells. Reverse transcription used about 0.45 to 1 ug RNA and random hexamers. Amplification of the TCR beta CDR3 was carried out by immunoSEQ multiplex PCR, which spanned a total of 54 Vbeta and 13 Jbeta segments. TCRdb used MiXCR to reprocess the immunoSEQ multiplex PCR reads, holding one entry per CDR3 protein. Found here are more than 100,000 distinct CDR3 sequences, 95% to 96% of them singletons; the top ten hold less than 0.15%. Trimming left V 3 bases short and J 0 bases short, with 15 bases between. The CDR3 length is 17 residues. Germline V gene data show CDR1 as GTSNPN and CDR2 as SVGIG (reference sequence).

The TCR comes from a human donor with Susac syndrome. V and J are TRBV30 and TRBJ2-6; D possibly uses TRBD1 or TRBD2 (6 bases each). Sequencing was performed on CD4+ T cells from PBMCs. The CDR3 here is CAWRKAGQYSGANVLTF. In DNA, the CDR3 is TGTGCCTGGAGGAAGGCGGGACAATACTCTGGGGCCAACGTCCTGACTTTC.